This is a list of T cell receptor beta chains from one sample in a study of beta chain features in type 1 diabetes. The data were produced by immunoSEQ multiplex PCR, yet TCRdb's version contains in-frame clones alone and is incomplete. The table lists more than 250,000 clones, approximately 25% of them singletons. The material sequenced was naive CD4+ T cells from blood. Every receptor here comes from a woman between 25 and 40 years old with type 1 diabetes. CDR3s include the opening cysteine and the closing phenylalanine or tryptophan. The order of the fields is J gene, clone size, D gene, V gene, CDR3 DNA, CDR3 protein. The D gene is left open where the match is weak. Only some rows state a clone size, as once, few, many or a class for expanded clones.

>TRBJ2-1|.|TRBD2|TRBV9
TGTGCCAGCAGCAGCCCAGCGGGGGACCACTACAATGAGCAGTTCTTC
CASSSPAGDHYNEQFF
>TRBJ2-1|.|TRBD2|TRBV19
TGTGCCAGTAGTGCCAAACTAGCGTACGAGCAGTTCTTC
CASSAKLAYEQFF
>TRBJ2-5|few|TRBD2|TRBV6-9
TGTGCCAGCAGTTTAGCGGGAGGGAGGGAGACCCAGTACTTC
CASSLAGGRETQYF
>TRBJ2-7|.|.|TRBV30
TGTGCCTGGACTAGCAGCTACGAGCAGTACTTC
CAWTSSYEQYF
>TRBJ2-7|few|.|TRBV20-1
TGCAGTGCCCTGACTAAAGACGAGCAGTACTTC
CSALTKDEQYF
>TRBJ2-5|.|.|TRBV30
TGTGCCTGGAGTGTATGGGCAGGAGAGACCCAGTACTTC
CAWSVWAGETQYF
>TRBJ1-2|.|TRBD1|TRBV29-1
TGCAGCATTGGACAGGTTGGCGGCTACACCTTC
CSIGQVGGYTF
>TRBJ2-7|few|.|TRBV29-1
TGCAGCGTTGTCGAGAACGAGCAGTACTTC
CSVVENEQYF
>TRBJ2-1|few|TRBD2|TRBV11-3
TGTGCCAGCAGCTCTAGCGGCTACAATGAGCAGTTCTTC
CASSSSGYNEQFF
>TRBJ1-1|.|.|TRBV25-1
TGTGCCAGCAGCACCACAGAGAACACTGAAGCTTTCTTT
CASSTTENTEAFF
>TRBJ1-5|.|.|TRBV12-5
TGTGCTAGTGGCCCAGGACAGCCGAATCAGCCCCAGCATTTT
CASGPGQPNQPQHF
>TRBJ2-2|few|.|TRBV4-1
TGCGCCAGCAGCCAAGAATTGAAGGGGCAGGGCACCGGGGAGCTGTTTTTT
CASSQELKGQGTGELFF
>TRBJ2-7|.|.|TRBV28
TGTGCCAGCAGTTTGACAGCCGATGACTACGAGCAGTACTTC
CASSLTADDYEQYF
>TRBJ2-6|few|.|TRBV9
TGTGCCAGCAGCATTACAGGGTCTGGGGCCAACGTCCTGACTTTC
CASSITGSGANVLTF